What follows are 30 T cell receptor beta chains derived from one specimen sequenced in a study of identical twins. TCRdb ran MiXCR on the 5' RACE reads and lists one entry per CDR3 protein. The sample lists some 660,000 distinct CDR3 sequences, around 8.3% seen once, with approximately 0.94% in the top ten. These data also formed part of another study, on yellow fever vaccine responses in identical twins.

The sequenced material came from PBMCs. These receptors originate from a woman younger than 35 in good health.

This clonotype was counted many times. The chain carries TRBV5-1 and TRBJ2-1, with a possible D match to TRBD1 (6 bases). CDR1 is SGHRS and CDR2 is YFSETQ in the germline V gene. This CDR3 contains 16 residues. V shed 4 bases and J shed 7 bases, with 21 bases lying between them. The CDR3 here is CASSPPRRQELNEQFF. The CDR3 nucleotides are TGCGCCAGCAGCCCCCCCCGGCGACAGGAGTTAAATGAGCAGTTCTTC.

The V call is TRBV27, the J call TRBJ2-7; 8 bases are shared with TRBD1. This CDR3 is 13 amino acids long. Germline values: CDR1 MNHEY, CDR2 SMNVEV (reference sequence). With 5 bases clipped from V and 7 bases from J, the junction kept 7 bases outside the gene matches. CDR3 in DNA: TGTGCCAGCAGTGCCGGACAGGGTGGTGAGCAGTACTTC. Its translation: CASSAGQGGEQYF.

This clonotype has a handful of counts. V gene TRBV11-3 combines with J gene TRBJ2-1, with D possibly TRBD2 on 5 matching bases. V was pared by 1 base and J by 7 bases, with 14 bases between. Germline V CDR1 and CDR2: SGHNT, YENEEA. The CDR3 has 15 residues. CDR3 nucleotide sequence: TGTGCCAGCAGCTTAGGGAGCGGTTCGACGAATGAGCAGTTCTTC. This sequence encodes CASSLGSGSTNEQFF.

At least ten counts were recorded for this clonotype. The genes are TRBV20-1 and TRBJ2-5; 8 bases line up with TRBD2. Trimming took 5 bases from V and 5 from J; bases not matched to a gene: 16. The germline V gene encodes CDR1 DFQATT and CDR2 SNEGSKA (reference sequence). The length of the CDR3 is 16 residues. In nucleotides, the CDR3 is TGCAGTGCTCCCGTGGGTAGCGGGGACCCACGGGAGACCCAGTACTTC. Residues: CSAPVGSGDPRETQYF.

This clonotype came up many times. The V gene is TRBV7-2, the J gene TRBJ2-1; D gene ambiguous. The CDR3 has 15 amino acids. V lost 5 bases and J lost 0, with 11 bases in between. Looked up from germline, CDR1 is SGHTA and CDR2 is FQGNSA. Here the CDR3 DNA reads TGTGCCAGCAGCCCACAAGGTTTCTCCTACAATGAGCAGTTCTTC. Amino acids: CASSPQGFSYNEQFF.

The V call is TRBV3-1, the J call TRBJ2-7, with D unclear. The CDR3 consists of 14 residues. Trimming removed 1 base at V and 0 bases at J, with 7 bases between. Germline V gives CDR1 LGHDT, CDR2 YNNKEL (reference sequence). This CDR3 reads CASSQVSLSYEQYF. CDR3 nucleotide sequence: TGTGCCAGCAGCCAAGTCAGCCTCTCCTACGAGCAGTACTTC.

The rearrangement uses TRBV9 and TRBJ1-1, with a tentative D call TRBD1 (5 bases). This CDR3 spans 14 amino acids. Germline V gives CDR1 SGDLS, CDR2 YYNGEE. The germline V and J ends were trimmed by 0 bases and 7 bases, with 13 bases remaining between them. The CDR3 here is CASSVGGQGSEAFF. The DNA for the CDR3 is TGTGCCAGCAGCGTAGGTGGCCAGGGAAGTGAAGCTTTCTTT.

Remarks on this clonotype: One end of the junction is discordant with germline, which a read error may explain. This sequence joins TRBV5-6 and TRBJ2-3; either TRBD1 or TRBD2 may fit D (6 bases each). Germline assignment: CDR1 SGHDT and CDR2 YYEEEE. This CDR3 has 15 amino acids. The CDR3 DNA reads TGTACCAGCAGCCAGGGACGGAGGGGGACAGATACGCAGTATTTT. Translating it yields CTSSQGRRGTDTQYF.

This clonotype was detected many times. V gene TRBV7-9 combines with J gene TRBJ2-2; D is perhaps TRBD2 (5 bases). Germline V CDR1 and CDR2: SEHNR, FQNEAQ (reference sequence). V lost 5 bases and J lost 9, with 13 bases in between. The CDR3 sequence is 13 residues long. The CDR3 DNA is TGTGCCAGCAGCGCAATCACTAGAAGGGAGCTGTTTTTT. This gives the protein CASSAITRRELFF.

This clonotype appeared many times. The V gene is TRBV29-1, the J gene TRBJ2-7; TRBD2 aligns across 7 bases. Germline V gene sequence: CDR1 SQVTM, CDR2 ANQGSEA. The CDR3 loop spans 12 amino acids. The junction had 5 bases not matched to a gene; V was cut back by 7 bases and J by 2 bases. This chain's CDR3 is CSARGVAYEQYF. In nucleotides, the CDR3 is TGCAGCGCCCGGGGGGTTGCCTACGAGCAGTACTTC.

The J gene is TRBJ2-2, the V gene TRBV4-2, with 10 bases matching TRBD2. There are 18 residues in the CDR3. Germline CDR1 reads LGHNA; CDR2 reads YNFKEQ. The J segment lost 0 bases and the V segment lost 4 bases, leaving 8 bases of the junction unmatched. The CDR3 region has the DNA TGTGCCAGCAGCCTCAAACCGGGACTAGCGACGAACACCGGGGAGCTGTTTTTT. This gives the protein CASSLKPGLATNTGELFF.

This clonotype was picked up many times. The chain uses TRBV11-2 and TRBJ2-7; tentative D call: TRBD2 (5 bases). Trimming left V 0 bases short and J 2 bases short, with 11 bases between. Germline V CDR1 and CDR2: SGHAT, FQNNGV. The CDR3 has 15 residues. The CDR3 reads CASSLEEGWAYEQYF. CDR3 DNA: TGTGCCAGCAGCTTAGAAGAGGGATGGGCCTACGAGCAGTACTTC.

This clonotype was seen more than once but under ten times. The chain employs TRBV24-1 and TRBJ2-3; 9 nucleotides align to TRBD2. CDR1 is KGHDR, CDR2 SFDVKD, per germline. The CDR3 contains 15 residues. The junction had 2 bases not matched to a gene; V was cut back by 5 bases and J by 0 bases. The CDR3 protein is CATSGSGGSTDTQYF. The CDR3 DNA sequence: TGTGCCACCAGTGGTAGCGGGGGAAGCACAGATACGCAGTATTTT.

This clonotype has a handful of counts. The chain is built from TRBV7-9 and TRBJ2-5, with TRBD2 matching 7 bases. The germline V gene encodes CDR1 SEHNR and CDR2 FQNEAQ (reference sequence). The CDR3 is 15 residues long. Trimming at V came to 1 base and at J to 5 bases, leaving 7 bases not matched to a gene. The CDR3 DNA reads as TGTGCCAGCAGCTTAGTCGCGGGAGTAATGGAGACCCAGTACTTC. This translates into CASSLVAGVMETQYF.

The V and J genes are TRBV3-1 and TRBJ2-7, with TRBD2 matching over 9 bases. Germline-derived CDR1 and CDR2 are LGHDT and YNNKEL (reference sequence). CDR3 size: 15 residues. V gave up 6 bases and J gave up 2 bases; unmatched junction bases: 8. This CDR3 is CASRRTSDGTYEQYF. CDR3 DNA sequence: TGTGCCAGCAGGCGGACTAGCGATGGCACCTACGAGCAGTACTTC.

The sample holds a few counts of this clonotype. The CDR3 bases are TGTGCCAGCAGCGTAGAACTCCGTGGACAGGGGACAGATACGCAGTATTTT. This encodes CASSVELRGQGTDTQYF. The rearrangement joins TRBV9 to TRBJ2-3; 9 bases line up with TRBD1. Germline CDR1 reads SGDLS; CDR2 reads YYNGEE. V shed 0 bases, J shed 3 bases, and the junction held 8 bases outside the gene matches. The CDR3 contains 17 residues.

The V call is TRBV5-1, the J call TRBJ2-7; TRBD1 aligns across 7 bases. Trimming took 2 bases from V and 2 from J; bases not matched to a gene: 10. There are 16 residues in the CDR3. In germline, CDR1 is SGHRS, CDR2 YFSETQ. The CDR3 sequence is CASSLGGDLGTYEQYF. The CDR3 bases are TGCGCCAGCAGCTTAGGGGGCGACTTAGGTACCTACGAGCAGTACTTC.

This clonotype has more than one count but fewer than ten. This chain uses TRBV27 with TRBJ2-4; the match to TRBD1 covers 9 bases. This CDR3 has 13 residues. With 10 bases clipped from V and 6 bases from J, the junction kept 7 bases outside the gene matches. Germline loops: CDR1 MNHEY, CDR2 SMNVEV (reference sequence). CDR3 nucleotides: TGTGCCACCGGGACAGGGAAAGTAAACATTCAGTACTTC. It codes for CATGTGKVNIQYF.

This chain uses TRBV10-2 with TRBJ2-3, with D possibly matching TRBD1 (5 bases). V was clipped by 6 bases and J by 1 base, with 17 bases between them. The germline gives CDR1 WSHSY, CDR2 SAAADI. The CDR3 has 16 residues. The CDR3 sequence: CASRQGIGSGTDTQYF. In DNA form, the CDR3 reads TGCGCCAGCAGGCAGGGAATTGGCTCTGGCACAGATACGCAGTATTTT.

This clonotype was seen only a few times. The chain uses TRBV15 and TRBJ1-4; D unresolved. Between the trimmed V and J ends, which lost 1 base and 6 bases, there was a span of 12 bases. Germline loops: CDR1 LNHNV, CDR2 YYDKDF (reference sequence). This CDR3 is built from 15 residues. The CDR3 sequence: CATSRARAADEKLFF. In DNA form, the CDR3 reads TGTGCCACCAGCAGAGCCCGGGCGGCTGATGAAAAACTGTTTTTT.

This clonotype was counted a few times. The chain has TRBV4-3 and TRBJ2-1; D is possibly TRBD1 or TRBD2 (5 bases each). V lost 0 bases, J lost 4 bases, and 13 bases lay in between. Germline V lookup: CDR1 LGHNA, CDR2 YSLEER. This CDR3 is built from 16 residues. CDR3 sequence reads: CASSQDLGERYNEQFF. Written as DNA, the CDR3 is TGCGCCAGCAGCCAAGATTTGGGGGAGAGGTACAATGAGCAGTTCTTC.

The chain links TRBV7-3 to TRBJ2-3; weak D call: TRBD2 (5 bases). V dropped 5 bases and J dropped 6 bases, with 15 bases sitting between them. Germline CDR1 is SGHTA and CDR2 is FQGTGA. The length of the CDR3 is 14 residues. Here the CDR3 reads CASSLLLGGDTQYF. The DNA for the CDR3 is TGTGCCAGCAGCCTACTACTCGGCGGGGATACGCAGTATTTT.

In its sample, this clonotype was seen many times. The CDR3 spells CATSDLGGIEQFF. CDR3 nucleotides: TGTGCCACCAGTGATTTGGGAGGGATTGAGCAGTTCTTC. This chain joins TRBV24-1 and TRBJ2-1; D perhaps matches TRBD2 (6 bases). CDR3 size: 13 residues. The ends were cut back, 0 bases at V and 9 bases at J, with 8 bases in the middle. Looked up from germline, CDR1 is KGHDR and CDR2 is SFDVKD.

This clonotype was counted only a few times. This chain connects TRBV12-3 or TRBV12-4 to TRBJ2-3; 13 bases fit TRBD2. The CDR3 sequence is 15 residues long. J gave up 6 bases and V 7 bases, and 7 bases lay outside the gene matches. CDR3 nucleotides: TGTGCCAGCACCCAAGGACTAGCGGGAGACGATACGCAGTATTTT. Encoded protein: CASTQGLAGDDTQYF.

The table lists this clonotype with a few counts. The rearrangement joins TRBV28 to TRBJ2-7, with unresolved D. This CDR3 contains 13 residues. Germline V CDR1 and CDR2: MDHEN, SYDVKM. V dropped 8 bases and J dropped 2 bases, with 13 bases sitting between them. The CDR3 region is CASAARLPYEQYF. CDR3 coding DNA: TGTGCCAGCGCAGCTAGATTACCCTACGAGCAGTACTTC. Looking up the rest from reference TRBV28 and TRBJ2-7 gives the full variable domain: DVKVTQSSRYLVKRTGEKVFLECVQDMDHENMFWYRQDPGLGLRLIYFSYDVKMKEKGDIPEGYSVSREKKERFSLILESASTNQTSMYLCASAARLPYEQYFGPGTRLTVT.

This clonotype has a count of ten or more. The V and J genes are TRBV5-1 and TRBJ2-7; D gene uncertain. This CDR3 is 15 amino acids long. The germline gives CDR1 SGHRS, CDR2 YFSETQ. V lost 0 bases to trimming and J lost 0 bases, with 10 bases between them. DNA for the CDR3: TGCGCCAGCAGCTTGGAACGGGCCAGCTCCTACGAGCAGTACTTC. Translated, it gives CASSLERASSYEQYF.

A few counts support this clonotype. The gene calls are TRBV27 and TRBJ2-1; weak D call: TRBD1 (5 bases). The V gene's germline CDR1 is MNHEY and CDR2 SMNVEV (reference sequence). This CDR3 is 12 amino acids long. V shed 4 bases and J shed 8 bases, with 9 bases lying between them. CDR3 protein: CASSSRVDEQFF. CDR3 nucleotides: TGTGCCAGCAGTTCCAGGGTCGATGAGCAGTTCTTC.

The chain has TRBV11-2 and TRBJ2-1, with 7 bases fitting TRBD2. V shed 4 bases, J shed 2 bases, and the junction held 5 bases outside the gene matches. This CDR3 has 15 residues. Germline V gives CDR1 SGHAT, CDR2 FQNNGV. The CDR3 is CASSYLAGAYNEQFF. The CDR3 DNA reads as TGTGCCAGCAGCTACCTCGCGGGGGCCTACAATGAGCAGTTCTTC.

This chain joins TRBV3-1 and TRBJ2-1; 9 bases fit TRBD2. CDR3 length equals 16 residues. With 4 bases clipped from V and 4 bases from J, the junction kept 8 bases outside the gene matches. The V gene's germline CDR1 is LGHDT and CDR2 YNNKEL (reference sequence). The CDR3 bases are TGTGCCAGCAGCCGAATAGCGGGAGCCTCATACAATGAGCAGTTCTTC. Its translation: CASSRIAGASYNEQFF.

The DNA for the CDR3 is TGTGCCAGCAGTTCACGATCGGGGATTAGCACAGATACGCAGTATTTT. It yields the protein CASSSRSGISTDTQYF. The V call is TRBV6-5, the J call TRBJ2-3, with D tentatively TRBD2 (5 bases). Trimming shortened V by 4 bases and J by 0 bases, and 14 bases separated the two germline ends. The CDR3 runs 16 residues. Germline V gene data show CDR1 as MNHEY and CDR2 as SVGAGI.